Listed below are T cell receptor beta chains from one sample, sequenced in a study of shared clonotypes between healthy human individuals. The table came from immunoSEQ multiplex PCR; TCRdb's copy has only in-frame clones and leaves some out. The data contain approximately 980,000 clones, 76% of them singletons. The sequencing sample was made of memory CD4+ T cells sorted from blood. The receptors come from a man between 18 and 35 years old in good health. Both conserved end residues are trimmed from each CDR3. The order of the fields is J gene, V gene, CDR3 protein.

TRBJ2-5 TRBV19 ASSENAETQY
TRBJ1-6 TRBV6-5 ASSQTGYGSPLH
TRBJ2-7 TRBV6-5 ASSYSPGQGTYEQY
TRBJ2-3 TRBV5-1 ASSEGVGTGQADTQY
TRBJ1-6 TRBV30 AWSGWDYNSPLH
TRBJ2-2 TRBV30 AWRGLAGTGELF
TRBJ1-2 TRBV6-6 ASSTGSTGLGGYT
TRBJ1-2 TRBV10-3 AITSSAANYGYT
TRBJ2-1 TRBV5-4 ASSLGTSGYNEQF
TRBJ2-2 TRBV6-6 ASSRGTDLTGELF
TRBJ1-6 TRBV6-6 ASSDTGIENSPLH
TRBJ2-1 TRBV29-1 SVALRLAGNNEQF
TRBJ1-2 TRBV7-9 ASSFTGTGNYGYT
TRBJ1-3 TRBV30 AWSSGNTIY
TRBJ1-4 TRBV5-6 ASSLRGATNEKLF
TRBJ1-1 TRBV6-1 ASRRGNTEAF
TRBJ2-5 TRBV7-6 ASSPTRTETQY
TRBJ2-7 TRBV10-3 ATAGSGVEQY
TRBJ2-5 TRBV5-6 ASSLRGVQETQY
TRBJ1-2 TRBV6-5 ASYEDSYGYT
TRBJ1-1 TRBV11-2 ASSLEGGMNTEAF
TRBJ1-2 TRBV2 ASSEVVRLSYGYT
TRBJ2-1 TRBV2 ASSVAVSYNEQF
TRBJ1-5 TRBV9 ATRIPSTTGSRNQPQH
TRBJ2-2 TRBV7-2 ASSLRYGELF
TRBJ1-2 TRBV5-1 ASSYTGQGADGYT
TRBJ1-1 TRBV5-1 ASSLGHTNTEAF
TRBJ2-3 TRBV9 ASSPGTRGSTDTQY
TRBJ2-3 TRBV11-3 ASSPSGTSVGTQY
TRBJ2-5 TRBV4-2 ASSSGGTQETQY
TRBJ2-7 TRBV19 ASAPGQGYEQY
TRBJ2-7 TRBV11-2 ASSSTLAGSLYEQY
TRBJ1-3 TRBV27 ASSASVSGNTIY
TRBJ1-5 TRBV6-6 ASTSPGGLSNQPQH
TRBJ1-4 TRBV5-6 ASSPQGWSNEKLF
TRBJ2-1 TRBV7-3 ASSPTGYNEQF